The rows below give T cell receptor beta chains drawn from one sample of a study of control samples from healthy donors and cancer patients. Sequencing was performed with immunoSEQ multiplex PCR; in TCRdb, only in-frame clones are kept and a portion is missing. The sample yields approximately 150,000 clones, about nine tenths seen once. Sequencing input: blood. The receptors were sampled from a man younger than 40 in good health. Both conserved end residues are part of each CDR3.

TRBV7-7	CASSPSDASSYNSPLHF
TRBV5-6	CASSLARGQGPQHF
TRBV6-6	CASSPLLGARGRRSGYNEQFF
TRBV6-6	CASSRGTSGSFEQYF
TRBV19	CASTTAEGQLFF
TRBV4-2	CASSQLPGTSQETQYF
TRBV7-9	CASSSGTSGPYEQYF
TRBV24-1	CATSGLRADLYNEQFF
TRBV11-3	CASSDRRTRTTKQFF
TRBV19	CASSGTSGGETQYF
TRBV6-2/TRBV6-3	CASSYRASGGPNEQFF
TRBV6-5	CADRQGSNTEAFF
TRBV5-6	CASSQRDRGTQYF
TRBV4-3	CASSPNRGFSYEQYF
TRBV15	CATSSSRSAYEQYF
TRBV11-3	CASSFWLYEQYF
TRBV9	CASCCGRDTGELFF
TRBV18	CASSMDGQMNTEAFF
TRBV25-1	CASSESGGSSYNEQFF
TRBV10-3	CAISGKRDSYEQYF
TRBV28	CASSLIGGGTEAFF
TRBV29-1	CSVGWGTEAFF
TRBV5-4	CASSGGGTRGTGELFF
TRBV9	CASSEFSTGGRDEQYF
TRBV6-5	CASSLEGEGGYTF
TRBV7-8	CASSLDPPGHRSDTQYF
TRBV19	CASSPMGGLYGYTF
TRBV6-2/TRBV6-3	CASSYTTGGASNQPQHF
TRBV5-1	CASSSDMEETQYF
TRBV6-2/TRBV6-3	CASSYGSSNNEQFF
TRBV24-1	CATSDTGTDPLTDTQYF
TRBV7-2	CASSERWAGGYNEQFF